Listed below are T cell receptor beta chains from one sample, sequenced in a study of T cell responses to AZD1222 COVID-19 vaccine. The table came from immunoSEQ multiplex PCR; TCRdb's copy has only in-frame clones and leaves some out. The sample lists 95,000 to 150,000 clones, approximately 88% seen once, with around 30% in the top ten. The sequenced sample was peripheral blood, obtained on day 0 of AZD1222 vaccination. The receptors come from an adult in good health. Each CDR3 is given with its conserved first and last residue. The order of the fields is D gene, clone size, J gene, V gene, CDR3 DNA, CDR3 protein. D genes are given only for firm matches. Part of the rows lack a size; the others show once, few, many or a class for expanded clones.

>TRBD2|.|TRBJ2-3|TRBV5-1
TGCGCCACCAGATGGAGTCGGTCGCGGGGGGGCACAGATACGCAGTATTTT
CATRWSRSRGGTDTQYF
>.|.|TRBJ1-2|TRBV6-1
TGTGCCAGCTCTAAGGAGGGGAACTATGGCTACACCTTC
CASSKEGNYGYTF
>.|.|TRBJ2-1|TRBV5-1
.
CASSPNWGQGSNSEFF
>TRBD1|.|TRBJ1-2|TRBV7-9
TGTGCCAGCGAATCAGGGGGGGGACACCACTTTTTCAACTATGGCTACACCTTC
CASESGGGHHFFNYGYTF
>.|.|TRBJ2-7|TRBV7-2
TGTGCCAGCAGCTTATACCAGGGACCGACCTCCTACGAGCAGTACTTC
CASSLYQGPTSYEQYF
>TRBD2|.|TRBJ2-2|TRBV5-1
TGCGCCAGCAGCTTGGTGACTAGCGGGAACACCGGGGAGCTGTTTTTT
CASSLVTSGNTGELFF
>.|few|TRBJ2-1|TRBV7-9
TGTGCCAGCAGCGCATTGCGGGACTCGTTTTACAATGAGCAGTTCTTC
CASSALRDSFYNEQFF
>TRBD1|.|TRBJ2-2|TRBV7-3
TGTGCCAGCAGCTCCCCGGACAGGGTGACCGGGGAGCTGTTTTTT
CASSSPDRVTGELFF
>.|.|TRBJ1-1|TRBV5-1
TGCGCCAGCAGTCCAGGTACCATGAACACTGAAGCTTTCTTT
CASSPGTMNTEAFF
>TRBD2|.|TRBJ2-1|TRBV10-3
TGTGCCCTAGGGACTAGCGGTAGCAATGAGCAGTTCTTC
CALGTSGSNEQFF
>.|few|TRBJ1-2|TRBV3-1/TRBV3-2
TGTGCCAGCAGCCAATCCCTAAGCAGGTTCTACACCTTC
CASSQSLSRFYTF
>TRBD1|.|TRBJ1-4|TRBV18
TGTGCCAGCTCACCAATAGGGGGCAGCTTTAATGAAAAACTGTTTTTT
CASSPIGGSFNEKLFF
>TRBD1|.|TRBJ1-1|TRBV14
TGTGCCAGCAGCCGGGACAGAAACACTGAAGCTTTCTTT
CASSRDRNTEAFF
>.|.|TRBJ1-4|TRBV3-1/TRBV3-2
TGTGCCAGCAGCCAAAAACAGGGAAAACTGTTTTTT
CASSQKQGKLFF
>.|.|TRBJ2-4|TRBV12-3/TRBV12-4
TGTGCCAGCAGGGACAGTGGGGAAAACATTCAGTACTTC
CASRDSGENIQYF
>.|once|TRBJ2-2|TRBV25-1
TGTGCCAGCAGTGAATATGGGTGGTGGGACACCGGGGAGCTGTTTTTT
CASSEYGWWDTGELFF
>TRBD1|.|TRBJ1-6|TRBV3-1/TRBV3-2
TGTGCCAGCAGCTTCCGGACAGGGACGGGTTCACCCCTCCACTTT
CASSFRTGTGSPLHF
>TRBD1|.|TRBJ1-5|TRBV7-2
TGTGCCAGCAGCCCGGGACAGGGAACGCCCCAGCATTTT
CASSPGQGTPQHF
>TRBD1|.|TRBJ2-3|TRBV5-1
TGCGCCAGCAGCTTCCAGGGGGCAACAGATACGCAGTATTTT
CASSFQGATDTQYF
>.|.|TRBJ2-2|TRBV5-1
TGCGCCAGCAGCTTGGAGGGTCCCCCCGGGGAGCTGTTTTTT
CASSLEGPPGELFF
>.|.|TRBJ2-5|TRBV18
TGTGCCAGCTCAGCCGGGAAAGGGGAGACCCAGTACTTC
CASSAGKGETQYF
>TRBD2|.|TRBJ2-3|TRBV5-1
TGCGCCAGCAGAGCCGGGACTAGCGGGAGCACAGATACGCAGTATTTT
CASRAGTSGSTDTQYF
>.|.|TRBJ1-2|TRBV4-3
TGCGCCAGCAGCCAAGCTAACTATGGCTACACCTTC
CASSQANYGYTF
>TRBD1|once|TRBJ2-1|TRBV7-2
TGTGCCAGCAGCAAAGACCTGGGACAGGGTTCAGATGAGCAGTTCTTC
CASSKDLGQGSDEQFF
>.|.|TRBJ1-2|TRBV25-1
TGTGCCAGCAGTGAGTCGTGGGGCTACACCTTC
CASSESWGYTF
>.|.|TRBJ1-3|TRBV29-1
TGCAGCGTTGACGGCCAGGGTGGTGGAAACACCATATATTTT
CSVDGQGGGNTIYF
>.|once|TRBJ2-1|TRBV27
TGTGCCAGCAGTCCCCCGCTCTTC
CASSPPLF
>.|.|TRBJ2-7|TRBV5-1
TGCGCCAGCAGCTTGGGGCCGGAATCGGACGGGCAGTACTTC
CASSLGPESDGQYF
>.|.|TRBJ2-7|TRBV9
TGTGCCAGCAGTCCAACGGGGGCGGGAAGTAGCGAGCAGTACTTC
CASSPTGAGSSEQYF
>.|.|TRBJ1-2|TRBV30
TGTGCCTGGCCCGGACCGAGGGACTATGGCTACACCTTC
CAWPGPRDYGYTF
>.|once|TRBJ2-3|TRBV7-2
TGTGCCAGCAGCTTACGGGCCACCTCTAGCACAGATACGCAGTATTTT
CASSLRATSSTDTQYF
>.|.|TRBJ2-7|TRBV19
TGTGCCAGTAGTATCCAGAGTGGGCCTGGGCCCGAGCAGTACTTC
CASSIQSGPGPEQYF
>TRBD1|.|TRBJ1-5|TRBV19
TGTGCCAGTAGTCTACAGGGGGCAGGGAATCAGCCCCAGCATTTT
CASSLQGAGNQPQHF
>TRBD1|.|TRBJ1-1|TRBV28
TGTGCCAGCGCAACAGGGGGCTGGAACACTGAAGCTTTCTTT
CASATGGWNTEAFF
>TRBD1|.|TRBJ2-7|TRBV29-1
TGCAGCGGGGGAACCGGGACAGCCTCCTACGAGCAGTACTTC
CSGGTGTASYEQYF
>.|.|TRBJ1-1|TRBV5-4
TGTGCCAGCAGCTTGGTGCAAACGGTTATGAACACTGAAGCTTTCTTT
CASSLVQTVMNTEAFF
>TRBD1|.|TRBJ1-3|TRBV30
TGTGCCTGGAGTGTGGACAGGGGAAACACCATATATTTT
CAWSVDRGNTIYF
>.|.|TRBJ2-3|TRBV12-3/TRBV12-4
TGTGCCAGCAGTGGGAGCGGAACAGATACGCAGTATTTT
CASSGSGTDTQYF
>TRBD1|.|TRBJ2-3|TRBV19
TGTGCCAGTTCCGAGGGGGCAAATTCCGATACGCAGTATTTT
CASSEGANSDTQYF
>.|.|TRBJ1-1|TRBV9
TGTGCCAGCAGCCCCCCGGGACACCAGATAATGAACACTGAAGCTTTCTTT
CASSPPGHQIMNTEAFF
>.|.|TRBJ2-5|TRBV5-6
TGTGCCAGCAGCACGGAAGAGACCCAGTACTTC
CASSTEETQYF
>TRBD2|.|TRBJ2-3|TRBV4-2
TGTGCCAGCAGCCAGGGGACTAGCGGGGGGGTGCCAGATACGCAGTATTTT
CASSQGTSGGVPDTQYF
>.|.|TRBJ1-5|TRBV19
TGTGCCAGTAGTATAGGCCCTCAGGGTGGACAGCCCCAGCATTTT
CASSIGPQGGQPQHF
>TRBD1|.|TRBJ1-2|TRBV18
TGTGCCAGCTCACCACAGGGGACAGGATATGGCTACACCTTC
CASSPQGTGYGYTF
>TRBD1|.|TRBJ1-5|TRBV27
TGTGCCAGCAGTGGACAGGGCAATCAGCCCCAGCATTTT
CASSGQGNQPQHF
>TRBD1|.|TRBJ1-6|TRBV6-5
TGTGCCAGCAGATCGACAGGGGCGAATTCACCCCTCCACTTT
CASRSTGANSPLHF
>.|.|TRBJ1-5|TRBV21-1
TGTGCCAGGAATACAGGGGCGAATCAGCCCCAGCATTTT
CARNTGANQPQHF
>TRBD2|.|TRBJ2-7|TRBV2
TGTGCCAGCAGTGGGGCTTTTAGCGGGTTATACGAGCAGTACTTC
CASSGAFSGLYEQYF
>TRBD1|.|TRBJ1-6|TRBV11-2
TGTGCCAGCAGCCTGGGACAGGGATCACCCCTCCACTTT
CASSLGQGSPLHF
>.|.|TRBJ1-3|TRBV27
TGTGCCAGCAGTAACGGAAACACCATGTATTTT
CASSNGNTMYF
>.|.|TRBJ2-3|TRBV14
TGTGCCAGCAGCCAGACAGTCACAGATACGCAGTATTTT
CASSQTVTDTQYF